One and the same sample provided the 26 T cell receptor beta chains below, sequenced in a study of T cell repertoires in cytomegalovirus infection. TCRdb reprocessed the reads via MiXCR and lists one record per CDR3 protein. The table lists 250,000 to 350,000 distinct CDR3 sequences, about 25% of them singletons. Sequenced: PBMCs. Every receptor here comes from a human donor in good health (CMV status not recorded). Some clones in this sample may be carry-over from other donors' samples.

The V call is TRBV19, the J call TRBJ2-7, with 7 bases fitting TRBD2. CDR1 and CDR2 (germline): LNHDA, SQIVND (reference sequence). The CDR3 length is 15 residues. After removal of 5 bases from V and 2 bases from J, the junction contained 9 bases not matched to a gene. The CDR3 DNA sequence: TGTGCCAGTAGTGCCGTAGCGGGCTTCACCTACGAGCAGTACTTC. It yields the protein CASSAVAGFTYEQYF.

This clonotype came up many times. The J gene is TRBJ1-2, the V gene TRBV7-9; 9 positions agree with TRBD1. The CDR3 loop spans 14 amino acids. Germline V gene data show CDR1 as SEHNR and CDR2 as FQNEAQ (reference sequence). Germline trimming cut 5 bases from V and 4 bases from J; bases unmatched to any gene: 5. CDR3 sequence reads: CASSPGQGIYGYTF. In nucleotides, the CDR3 is TGTGCCAGCAGCCCGGGACAGGGCATCTATGGCTACACCTTC. Full variable domain (missing parts from reference TRBV7-9 and TRBJ1-2): DTGVSQNPRHKITKRGQNVTFRCDPISEHNRLYWYRQTLGQGPEFLTYFQNEAQLEKSRLLSDRFSAERPKGSFSTLEIQRTEQGDSAMYLCASSPGQGIYGYTFGSGTRLTVV.

This clonotype was counted ten times or more. The chain couples TRBV20-1 to TRBJ2-7, with a possible D match to TRBD2 (6 bases). Germline CDR1 is DFQATT and CDR2 is SNEGSKA (reference sequence). Trimming took 3 bases from V and 2 from J, leaving 8 bases between them. CDR3 length: 12 residues. CDR3 sequence: CSASGSAYEQYF. DNA of the CDR3: TGCAGTGCTAGCGGGAGCGCCTACGAGCAGTACTTC.

The V call is TRBV19, the J call TRBJ1-4; the match to TRBD1 covers 9 bases. The CDR3 has 14 residues. V shed 6 bases and J 6 bases; nucleotides not matched to a gene: 5. Germline V gives CDR1 LNHDA, CDR2 SQIVND (reference sequence). CDR3 bases: TGTGCCAGTAGATACAGGGGGCACGATGAAAAACTGTTTTTT. Protein: CASRYRGHDEKLFF.

V is TRBV7-9 and J is TRBJ2-6, with no clear D. CDR3 length: 15 residues. Germline V lookup: CDR1 SEHNR, CDR2 FQNEAQ (reference sequence). V was shortened by 5 bases and J by 0 bases, with 8 bases between the two germline ends. The CDR3 coding sequence is TGTGCCAGCAGCCGAACGGGCTCTGGGGCCAACGTCCTGACTTTC. Translation gives CASSRTGSGANVLTF.

This clonotype has at least ten counts. This sequence joins TRBV10-3 and TRBJ2-3; TRBD1 aligns across 7 bases. CDR1 and CDR2 (germline): ENHRY, SYGVKD. After removal of 5 bases from V and 2 bases from J, the junction contained 7 bases not matched to a gene. This CDR3 spans 15 amino acids. CDR3 sequence (DNA): TGTGCCATCAGTAAAGTCCAGGGGGACACAGATACGCAGTATTTT. It encodes CAISKVQGDTDTQYF.

This clonotype was detected a few times. V is TRBV7-2 and J is TRBJ2-1; D remains unclear. Germline V gene data show CDR1 as SGHTA and CDR2 as FQGNSA. V was shortened by 1 base and J by 9 bases, with 10 bases between the two germline ends. The CDR3 contains 13 residues. In DNA form, the CDR3 reads TGTGCCAGCAGCTTAGTATTTAGAGGTGAGCAGTTCTTC. Its protein product is CASSLVFRGEQFF.

Note on this clonotype: At one end the junction does not follow the germline gene, possibly because of a read error. V gene TRBV25-1 combines with J gene TRBJ2-7; D may be TRBD1 (5 bases). The germline gives CDR1 MGHDK, CDR2 SYGVNS. CDR3 length: 15 amino acids. The CDR3 bases are TGTGCCAGCAATCCCCCCCGGAACGGACACGTCGAGCAGTGCTTC. This gives the protein CASNPPRNGHVEQCF.

The chain uses TRBV7-2 and TRBJ2-6, with D unclear. Germline CDR1 is SGHTA and CDR2 is FQGNSA. The CDR3 consists of 17 residues. The ends were cut back, 2 bases at V and 4 bases at J, with 15 bases in the middle. The CDR3 is CASSLYLGFRGANVLTF. The CDR3 region has the DNA TGTGCCAGCAGCTTATACTTAGGGTTTAGGGGGGCCAACGTCCTGACTTTC.

The J gene is TRBJ2-1, the V gene TRBV29-1; 8 nucleotides match TRBD2. V was clipped by 2 bases and J by 6 bases; unmatched bases: 6. This CDR3 is built from 14 residues. The germline gives CDR1 SQVTM, CDR2 ANQGSEA. The CDR3 sequence: CSVERLARSNEQFF. The CDR3 DNA sequence: TGCAGCGTTGAACGACTAGCGAGGTCCAATGAGCAGTTCTTC.

The chain is built from TRBV5-6 and TRBJ2-7; TRBD1 aligns across 7 bases. Per germline, CDR1 SGHDT and CDR2 YYEEEE. This CDR3 comprises 13 residues. V gave up 4 bases and J gave up 3 bases; unmatched junction bases: 4. The CDR3 bases are TGTGCCAGCAGCCGGGACAGACTCTACGAGCAGTACTTC. Protein product: CASSRDRLYEQYF.

V usage is TRBV20-1 and J usage is TRBJ2-5; 8 nucleotides match TRBD2. Germline CDR1 is DFQATT and CDR2 is SNEGSKA (reference sequence). The CDR3 extends over 14 amino acids. J lost 4 bases, V lost 6 bases, and 10 bases had no gene match. The CDR3 here is CSAHPGLGLETQYF. In DNA form, the CDR3 reads TGCAGTGCGCATCCGGGACTAGGCTTAGAGACCCAGTACTTC.

This clonotype was observed a handful of times. The J gene is TRBJ2-3, the V gene TRBV5-6, with D perhaps TRBD1 (6 bases). V dropped 3 bases and J dropped 1 base, with 9 bases sitting between them. Per germline, CDR1 SGHDT and CDR2 YYEEEE. The CDR3 runs 14 residues. This CDR3 reads CASSSPGGTDTQYF. In nucleotides, the CDR3 is TGTGCCAGCAGCTCCCCAGGGGGCACAGATACGCAGTATTTT.

The chain has TRBV5-1 and TRBJ2-3, with unresolved D. This CDR3 contains 13 residues. V was pared by 2 bases and J by 2 bases, with 6 bases between. Germline lookup yields CDR1 SGHRS and CDR2 YFSETQ. The chain's CDR3 is CASSFMDTDTQYF. The CDR3 nucleotides are TGCGCCAGCAGCTTCATGGACACAGATACGCAGTATTTT.

This clonotype was counted at least ten times. The chain links TRBV6-5 to TRBJ2-5, with 10 bases lining up with TRBD2. CDR1 and CDR2 (germline): MNHEY, SVGAGI. The V gene end was trimmed by 0 bases and the J gene end by 4 bases; junction bases not matched to a gene: 8. This CDR3 comprises 17 residues. The CDR3 protein is CASSYSRSGGAGETQYF. In nucleotides, the CDR3 is TGTGCCAGCAGTTACTCTAGGAGCGGGGGGGCGGGAGAGACCCAGTACTTC.

This chain uses TRBV2 with TRBJ2-1; D is possibly TRBD1 or TRBD2 (5 bases each). V was pared by 2 bases and J by 3 bases, with 11 bases between. CDR3 length: 15 residues. Germline CDR1 is SNHLY and CDR2 is FYNNEI. DNA of the CDR3: TGTGCCAGCAGTGAATGGGACGCGGTCTACAATGAGCAGTTCTTC. Amino acids: CASSEWDAVYNEQFF.

This clonotype was seen ten or more times. The rearrangement uses TRBV7-3 and TRBJ1-3; D is unclear. With 1 base removed from V and 7 bases from J, the gap between germline ends came to 8 bases. This CDR3 is 13 amino acids long. Germline lookup yields CDR1 SGHTA and CDR2 FQGTGA. CDR3 protein: CASSLNPRNTIYF. CDR3 bases: TGTGCCAGCAGCTTAAACCCCAGGAACACCATATATTTT.

This clonotype was detected a few times. The V and J genes are TRBV7-2 and TRBJ1-1, with D uncertain. Germline assignment: CDR1 SGHTA and CDR2 FQGNSA. CDR3 length: 14 amino acids. V shed 1 base and J shed 6 bases, with 12 bases lying between them. CDR3 sequence: CASSLERSRAEAFF. CDR3 in DNA: TGTGCCAGCAGCTTAGAGAGGAGCCGGGCTGAAGCTTTCTTT. The whole variable domain, remainder taken from reference TRBV7-2 and TRBJ1-1, is GAGVSQSPSNKVTEKGKDVELRCDPISGHTALYWYRQSLGQGLEFLIYFQGNSAPDKSGLPSDRFSAERTGGSVSTLTIQRTQQEDSAVYLCASSLERSRAEAFFGQGTRLTVV.

This rearrangement joins TRBV28 to TRBJ1-3; TRBD1 is a possible D gene (6 bases). The length of the CDR3 is 15 residues. With 7 bases removed from V and 0 bases from J, the gap between germline ends came to 13 bases. Germline assignment: CDR1 MDHEN and CDR2 SYDVKM. CDR3 amino acids: CASNKGHSSGNTIYF. CDR3 nucleotide sequence: TGTGCCAGCAACAAGGGACATAGCTCTGGAAACACCATATATTTT.

This clonotype has at least ten counts. The chain carries TRBV7-2 and TRBJ1-6, with unresolved D. Trimming took off 4 bases at V and 8 bases at J, with 18 bases between the two ends. CDR1 and CDR2 from the germline V gene are SGHTA and FQGNSA. This CDR3 is built from 16 residues. The CDR3 reads CASSSSRRWLDSPLHF. CDR3 nucleotides: TGTGCCAGCAGCTCCAGCCGGAGGTGGCTTGATTCACCCCTCCACTTT.

This clonotype occurred a few times. The gene calls are TRBV6-2 or TRBV6-3 and TRBJ2-1, with 8 bases aligning to TRBD1. The ends lost 4 bases at V and 6 bases at J; junction bases unmatched: 8. This CDR3 is built from 15 residues. CDR1 is MNHEY, CDR2 SVGEGT, per germline. The CDR3 is CASSSLDRVGNEQFF. The CDR3 nucleotides are TGTGCCAGCAGTTCCCTGGACAGGGTCGGCAATGAGCAGTTCTTC.

This clonotype was recorded a few times. The gene calls are TRBV12-3 or TRBV12-4 and TRBJ2-3; perhaps TRBD1 as D (5 bases). The CDR3 contains 15 residues. V was cut by 6 bases and J by 4 bases, with 17 bases left in between. The CDR3 region has the DNA TGTGCCAGCAGAACAGCAGGGTCTTTCCCAGATACGCAGTATTTT. Amino acid sequence: CASRTAGSFPDTQYF.

V is TRBV28 and J is TRBJ1-5; maybe TRBD1 (5 bases). Germline CDR1 and CDR2: MDHEN and SYDVKM. The CDR3 is 13 residues long. V gave up 8 bases and J gave up 0 bases, with 8 bases separating them. The CDR3 nucleotides read TGTGCCAGCGGGGCTTATAGCAATCAGCCCCAGCATTTT. This encodes CASGAYSNQPQHF.

The table lists this clonotype with many counts. V gene TRBV7-2 combines with J gene TRBJ2-2, with D possibly being TRBD1 or TRBD2 (5 bases each). Germline CDR1 reads SGHTA; CDR2 reads FQGNSA. CDR3 length equals 16 residues. V lost 5 bases and J lost 4, with 17 bases in between. The CDR3, as DNA: TGTGCCAGCAGCCGTTCAGGGAGATCGGTCACCGGGGAGCTGTTTTTT. The encoded protein is CASSRSGRSVTGELFF.

The chain uses TRBV15 and TRBJ2-5; 7 bases match TRBD1. With V trimmed by 4 bases and J by 7 bases, 12 bases remained unmatched. Germline V gene lookup returns CDR1 LNHNV and CDR2 YYDKDF (reference sequence). This CDR3 has 15 residues. CDR3 loop: CATSNSPGGPGTQYF. The CDR3 nucleotides read TGTGCCACCAGCAATTCTCCAGGGGGACCAGGGACCCAGTACTTC.

In this sample, this clonotype turned up a few times. The chain combines TRBV20-1 with TRBJ1-5; the match to TRBD1 covers 7 bases. Trimming took 8 bases from V and 4 from J; bases not matched to a gene: 8. The CDR3 is 13 amino acids. Germline lookup yields CDR1 DFQATT and CDR2 SNEGSKA (reference sequence). The CDR3 nucleotides are TGCAGTACCCAGGGGGGGGGAAATCAGCCCCAGCATTTT. This gives the protein CSTQGGGNQPQHF.